This T cell receptor (beta chain) was profiled in a study of blood T cell repertoires in COVID-19. Study at large: The origin of the acute and convalescent COVID-19 samples was the United States, Italy and Spain. T cells, B-cell-depleted T cells, or PBMCs provided the cDNA or gDNA that served as material.

Authors' data handling: Reference gene primers were amplified, and this amplification served to estimate nucleated cell counts. Profiling relied on immunoSEQ multiplex PCR, and the TCRdb table lists in-frame clones only, not all of them. The D gene and trimming were derived from the DNA, and the V and J assignments and clone size from that table. The top ten clones hold less than 3% of a sample with about 290,000 clones, 86% of them seen once. Germline V gene data show CDR1 as SGDLS and CDR2 as YYNGEE. This CDR3 is 15 amino acids long. V was clipped by 4 bases and J by 2 bases; unmatched bases: 7. Sequencing used peripheral blood. V and J are TRBV9 and TRBJ1-1; 8 bases agree with TRBD1. The clonotype comes from a woman under 40 with active or convalescent COVID-19. CDR3 DNA sequence: TGTGCCAGCAGCACAGGGGCAGGGGGCAACACTGAAGCTTTCTTT. This translates into CASSTGAGGNTEAFF.